This T cell receptor beta chain comes out of a study of T cells in Graves' hyperthyroidism and ophthalmopathy. Findings and limits, study-wide: Model-based prediction identified ophthalmopathy a median roughly 5.9 months prior to its onset. From stable hyperthyroidism, ophthalmopathy was separated by a 13 V-J model. Within blood appeared most thyroid clonotypes that had expanded above 0.001.

This clonotype has at least ten counts. Its specificity is not known. TCR beta CDR3 regions were amplified from RNA. HTBI primers were used for first-round RT-PCR of the TCR CDR3. TCRdb itself ran the multiplex PCR reads through MiXCR, one entry per CDR3 protein. The sample carries roughly 500,000 distinct CDR3 sequences, roughly 50% recorded once. The sample comprised peripheral blood or thyroid tissue (not recorded which). The receptor comes from an adult woman with Graves' disease, either hyperthyroidism or ophthalmopathy (not recorded which).

The CDR3 loop reads CASSFIAGVHTGELFF. The CDR3 DNA is TGTGCCAGCAGCTTCATAGCGGGAGTTCACACCGGGGAGCTGTTTTTT. This chain joins TRBV7-9 and TRBJ2-2; the match to TRBD2 covers 9 bases. With V trimmed by 3 bases and J by 3 bases, 5 bases remained unmatched. CDR1 and CDR2 from the germline V gene are SEHNR and FQNEAQ (reference sequence). This CDR3 is 16 amino acids long.